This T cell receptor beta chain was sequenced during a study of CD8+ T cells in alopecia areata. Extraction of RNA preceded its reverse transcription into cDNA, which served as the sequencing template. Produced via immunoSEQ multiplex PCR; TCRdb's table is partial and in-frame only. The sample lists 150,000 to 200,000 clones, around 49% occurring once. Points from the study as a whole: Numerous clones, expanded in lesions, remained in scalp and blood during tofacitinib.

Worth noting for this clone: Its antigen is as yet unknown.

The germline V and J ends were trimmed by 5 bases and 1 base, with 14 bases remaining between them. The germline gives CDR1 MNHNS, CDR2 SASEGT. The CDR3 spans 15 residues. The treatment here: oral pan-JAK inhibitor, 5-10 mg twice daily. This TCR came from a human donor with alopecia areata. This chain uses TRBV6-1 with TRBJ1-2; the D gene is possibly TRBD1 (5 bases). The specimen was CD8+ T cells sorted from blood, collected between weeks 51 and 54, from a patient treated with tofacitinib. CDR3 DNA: TGTGCCAGCAGTCCGAGACAGCGACTTAACTATGGCTACACCTTC. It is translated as CASSPRQRLNYGYTF.